This T cell receptor (beta chain) stems from a study of identical twins. General study results and limits: High-abundance cord blood beta clonotypes had fewer insertions; memory repertoires showed none. Within twin pairs, the out-of-frame alpha sequences they shared showed excess low generation probability.

The CDR3 loop spans 14 amino acids. Trimming removed 5 bases from V and 0 bases from J, with 11 bases in between. Germline loops: CDR1 MNHNS, CDR2 SASEGT. A note on this clonotype: Its antigen remains unidentified.

TCRdb reprocessed the 5' RACE reads via MiXCR and lists one record per CDR3 protein. The repertoire holds just over 450,000 distinct CDR3 sequences, with 11% to 15% as singletons. These same records also appear under a second study, on yellow fever vaccine responses in identical twins. According to that study: Twins' T cell vaccine responses reportedly looked partly convergent, partly personalized.

Sequenced sample: CD4+ T cells sorted from blood. This clonotype originated in a woman aged 18-35 years in good health. The chain joins TRBV6-1 to TRBJ2-7, with D possibly being TRBD2 (6 bases). CDR3 sequence (DNA): TGTGCCAGCAGTACGACTAGGAACTCCTACGAGCAGTACTTC. Protein sequence: CASSTTRNSYEQYF.